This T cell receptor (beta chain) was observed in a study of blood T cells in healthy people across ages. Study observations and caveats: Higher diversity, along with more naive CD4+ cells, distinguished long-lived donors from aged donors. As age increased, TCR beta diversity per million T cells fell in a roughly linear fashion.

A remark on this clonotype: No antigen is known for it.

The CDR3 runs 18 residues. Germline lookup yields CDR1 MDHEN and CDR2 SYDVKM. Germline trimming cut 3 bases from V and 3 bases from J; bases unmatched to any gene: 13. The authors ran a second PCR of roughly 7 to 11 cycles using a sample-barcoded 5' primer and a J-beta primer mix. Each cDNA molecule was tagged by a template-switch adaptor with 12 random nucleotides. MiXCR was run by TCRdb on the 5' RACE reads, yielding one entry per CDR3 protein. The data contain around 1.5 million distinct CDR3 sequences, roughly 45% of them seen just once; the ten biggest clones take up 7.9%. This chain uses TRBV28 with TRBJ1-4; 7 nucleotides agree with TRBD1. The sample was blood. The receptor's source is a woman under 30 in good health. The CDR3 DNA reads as TGTGCCAGCAGTTTCCTTTCGGGTCAGGGGGGGCCTAATGAAAAACTGTTTTTT. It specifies CASSFLSGQGGPNEKLFF.